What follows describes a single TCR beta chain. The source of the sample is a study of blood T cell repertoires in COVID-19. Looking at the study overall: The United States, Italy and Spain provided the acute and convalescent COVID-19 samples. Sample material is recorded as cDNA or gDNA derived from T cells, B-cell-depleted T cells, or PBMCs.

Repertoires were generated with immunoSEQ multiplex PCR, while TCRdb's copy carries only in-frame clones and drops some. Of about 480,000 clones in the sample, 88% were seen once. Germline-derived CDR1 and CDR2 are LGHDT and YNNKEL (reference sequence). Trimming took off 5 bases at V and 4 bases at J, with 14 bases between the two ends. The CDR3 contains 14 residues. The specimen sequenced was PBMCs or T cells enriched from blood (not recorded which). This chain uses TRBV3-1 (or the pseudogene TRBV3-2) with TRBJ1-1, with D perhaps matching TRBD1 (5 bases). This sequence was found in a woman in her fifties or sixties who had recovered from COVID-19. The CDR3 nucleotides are TGTGCCAGCAGCTCCCGCGGGGGAATCACTGAAGCTTTCTTT. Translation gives CASSSRGGITEAFF.